These 9 T cell receptor beta chains originate from one sample sequenced in a study of CD8 T cells in ankylosing spondylitis. TCRdb analysed the 5' RACE reads with MiXCR anew, one entry per CDR3 protein. There are about 190,000 distinct CDR3 sequences in the sample; roughly 13% occur only once, and approximately 9.9% lies in the top ten. The material sequenced was blood, either unsorted or a sorted T cell fraction (not recorded which). The receptors originated from a female donor with ankylosing spondylitis or in good health (not recorded which).

This sequence joins TRBV28 and TRBJ2-7, with TRBD2 matching over 9 bases. The V and J ends lost 5 bases and 0 bases, in that order; junction bases with no gene match: 11. The CDR3 loop spans 17 amino acids. CDR1 is MDHEN and CDR2 is SYDVKM in the germline V gene. CDR3 amino acids: CASSAGGAPGSSYEQYF. CDR3 DNA: TGTGCCAGCAGTGCGGGGGGGGCCCCAGGTTCCTCCTACGAGCAGTACTTC.

This clonotype was recorded at least ten times. J is TRBJ2-2 and V is TRBV9; TRBD1 is a possible D gene (6 bases). Trimming cost V 4 bases and J 6 bases, with 16 bases left between them. This CDR3 has 15 amino acids. CDR1 and CDR2 (germline): SGDLS, YYNGEE. The CDR3 bases are TGTGCCAGCAGCATTGGACAGCTGGGGGCCGGGGAGCTGTTTTTT. Encoded protein: CASSIGQLGAGELFF.

In the case of this clonotype: A read error may be the cause here, since a much bigger clone is one base away. V and J are TRBV7-9 and TRBJ1-5, with D hard to call. From germline, CDR1 is SEHNR and CDR2 FQNEAQ (reference sequence). The V end lost 1 base, the J end lost 6 bases, and 7 bases lay between the germline ends. The CDR3 is made up of 13 amino acids. CDR3: CASSLEEPQPQHF. As DNA, the CDR3 is TGTGCCAGCAGCTTAGAAGAGCCTCAGCCCCAGCATTTT.

Written as DNA, the CDR3 is TGTGCCAGCAGCCATTCGCATGAGCAGTTCTTC. Translated, it gives CASSHSHEQFF. The chain recombines TRBV7-6 with TRBJ2-1; D gene unclear. Trimming stripped 5 bases from V and 8 bases from J, with 7 bases between. The CDR3 sequence is 11 residues long. Germline V gene sequence: CDR1 SGHVS, CDR2 FNYEAQ.

This clonotype appeared a few times. The V call is TRBV12-3 or TRBV12-4, the J call TRBJ2-7; no firm D call. The CDR3 totals 13 residues. Trimming left V 3 bases short and J 1 base short, with 7 bases between. The CDR3 nucleotides are TGTGCCAGCAGTTTCACGCGGTCCTACGAGCAGTACTTC. This encodes CASSFTRSYEQYF.

This chain uses TRBV6-1 with TRBJ2-6; D might be TRBD1 or TRBD2, each matching 5 bases. Germline-derived CDR1 and CDR2 are MNHNS and SASEGT. This CDR3 has 16 amino acids. The germline V and J ends were trimmed by 1 base and 3 bases, with 10 bases remaining between them. CDR3 residues: CASSEVRGDGANVLTF. The CDR3 region has the DNA TGTGCCAGCAGTGAAGTTAGAGGGGATGGGGCCAACGTCCTGACTTTC.

This clonotype was observed at least ten times. V gene TRBV11-2 combines with J gene TRBJ2-1, with 10 bases fitting TRBD2. J gave up 9 bases and V 1 base, and 9 bases lay outside the gene matches. This CDR3 contains 16 residues. CDR1 is SGHAT, CDR2 FQNNGV, per germline. The CDR3 sequence: CASSLVPSASGSEQFF. The CDR3 coding sequence is TGTGCCAGCAGCTTAGTCCCTTCAGCTAGCGGGAGTGAGCAGTTCTTC. The full variable domain, with the rest looked up from reference TRBV11-2 and TRBJ2-1, is EAGVAQSPRYKIIEKRQSVAFWCNPISGHATLYWYQQILGQGPKLLIQFQNNGVVDDSQLPKDRFSAERLKGVDSTLKIQPAKLEDSAVYLCASSLVPSASGSEQFFGPGTRLTVL.

This clonotype was seen a few times. The chain recombines TRBV7-8 with TRBJ2-5; 9 positions agree with TRBD2. The CDR3 totals 14 residues. The V segment lost 8 bases and the J segment 2 bases; nucleotides outside the gene matches: 6. Germline assignment: CDR1 SGHVS and CDR2 FQNEAQ. The CDR3 protein is CASGTLAGQETQYF. The CDR3 DNA reads TGTGCCAGCGGAACCCTAGCGGGGCAAGAGACCCAGTACTTC. The full variable domain, completed using reference TRBV7-8 and TRBJ2-5, is GAGVSQSPRYKVAKRGQDVALRCDPISGHVSLFWYQQALGQGPEFLTYFQNEAQLDKSGLPSDRFFAERPEGSVSTLKIQRTQQEDSAVYLCASGTLAGQETQYFGPGTRLLVL.

This sequence joins TRBV5-1 and TRBJ2-1; 9 bases align to TRBD1. Looked up from germline, CDR1 is SGHRS and CDR2 is YFSETQ. The CDR3 covers 15 residues. V dropped 3 bases and J dropped 6; count of bases not matched to a gene: 7. The CDR3 loop reads CASSWGQGVPNEQFF. The CDR3 DNA reads as TGCGCCAGCAGCTGGGGACAGGGAGTGCCCAATGAGCAGTTCTTC.